This is a list of T cell receptor beta chains from one sample in a study of blood T cell repertoires in COVID-19. Method: immunoSEQ multiplex PCR; TCRdb's copy keeps in-frame clones and lacks some. The table includes approximately 190,000 clones, about nine tenths detected once. The sample taken for sequencing was peripheral blood. All receptors come from an older man with active or convalescent COVID-19. Each CDR3 is given without its conserved first and last residue. Fields, in order: CDR3 protein, D gene, J gene, V gene. D genes are given only for firm matches.

CDR3aa: ATRWSGGTDTQY
d_gene: NA
j_gene: TRBJ2-3
v_gene: TRBV15

CDR3aa: ASCGRSEAPLH
d_gene: NA
j_gene: TRBJ1-6
v_gene: TRBV6-1

CDR3aa: ASSIGNPRVSGELF
d_gene: NA
j_gene: TRBJ2-2
v_gene: TRBV18

CDR3aa: ASSERGGRRTGELF
d_gene: NA
j_gene: TRBJ2-2
v_gene: TRBV2

CDR3aa: ASSYSLRREQY
d_gene: TRBD2
j_gene: TRBJ2-5
v_gene: TRBV6-2/TRBV6-3

CDR3aa: SASGTEDGYT
d_gene: TRBD1
j_gene: TRBJ1-2
v_gene: TRBV20-1

CDR3aa: ASSFSFRRRGFGLETQY
d_gene: NA
j_gene: TRBJ2-5
v_gene: TRBV11-2

CDR3aa: ASSHSSGANVLT
d_gene: NA
j_gene: TRBJ2-6
v_gene: TRBV3-1/TRBV3-2

CDR3aa: AISESASGYT
d_gene: NA
j_gene: TRBJ1-2
v_gene: TRBV10-3

CDR3aa: ASTLGGGGSYWYEQY
d_gene: NA
j_gene: TRBJ2-7
v_gene: TRBV7-8

CDR3aa: ASSETPVDTQY
d_gene: NA
j_gene: TRBJ2-3
v_gene: TRBV2

CDR3aa: AIRAGTAGNEQF
d_gene: NA
j_gene: TRBJ2-1
v_gene: TRBV10-3

CDR3aa: ASSLLGQGRLY
d_gene: TRBD1
j_gene: TRBJ2-7
v_gene: TRBV27

CDR3aa: ASSLKGLTGQGYYEQY
d_gene: TRBD1
j_gene: TRBJ2-7
v_gene: TRBV5-1

CDR3aa: ASSVAGSDGNTIY
d_gene: NA
j_gene: TRBJ1-3
v_gene: TRBV9

CDR3aa: ASSRNRGALAKNIQY
d_gene: NA
j_gene: TRBJ2-4
v_gene: TRBV3-1/TRBV3-2

CDR3aa: ASRPGTGTDTQY
d_gene: NA
j_gene: TRBJ2-3
v_gene: TRBV2

CDR3aa: AISEGGDNYGYT
d_gene: NA
j_gene: TRBJ1-2
v_gene: TRBV10-3

CDR3aa: ASSSGTAQETQY
d_gene: TRBD1
j_gene: TRBJ2-5
v_gene: TRBV6-5

CDR3aa: ASSLDPRREQY
d_gene: NA
j_gene: TRBJ2-7
v_gene: TRBV7-2

CDR3aa: ASSVTRHGQDTDTQY
d_gene: TRBD1
j_gene: TRBJ2-3
v_gene: TRBV6-1

CDR3aa: ASSLWALAGGPHEQF
d_gene: TRBD2
j_gene: TRBJ2-1
v_gene: TRBV7-2